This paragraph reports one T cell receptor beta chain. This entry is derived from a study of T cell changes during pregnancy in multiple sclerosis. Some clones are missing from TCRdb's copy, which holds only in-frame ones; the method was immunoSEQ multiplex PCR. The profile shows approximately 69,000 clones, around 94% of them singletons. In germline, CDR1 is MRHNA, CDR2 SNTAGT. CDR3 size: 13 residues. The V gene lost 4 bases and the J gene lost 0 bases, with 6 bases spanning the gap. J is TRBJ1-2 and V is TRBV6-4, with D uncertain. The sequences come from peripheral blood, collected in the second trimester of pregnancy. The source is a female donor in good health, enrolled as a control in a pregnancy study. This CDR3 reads CASSVGANYGYTF. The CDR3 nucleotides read TGTGCCAGCAGTGTCGGAGCTAACTATGGCTACACCTTC.